This T cell receptor (beta chain) was identified during a study of T cell repertoires in cytomegalovirus infection. Study-level background: Researchers turned to recently identified HLA-C-restricted CMV epitopes as well as well-studied HLA-B-restricted ones. It can be stated that public TCR beta signatures indicated CMV infection as well as a matching HLA type.

This clonotype came up a few times. The antigen remains unidentified. TCRdb reanalysed the reads using MiXCR and keeps one entry per CDR3 protein. The data show around 71,000 distinct CDR3 sequences, 20% to 25% seen once. General study findings and limits: Cumulative public TCR beta family frequency identified carriers of CMV plus the relevant HLA.

The receptor's source is a human donor in good health (CMV status not recorded). Some clones in this sample may be carry-over from other donors' samples. This material consisted of CD8+ T cells from cultured PBMCs, taken from culture after CMV antigen stimulation.

CDR3 DNA: TGCGCCAGCAGCCAATCCCTTGGACAGTCCGGGGAGCTGTTTTTT. As protein: CASSQSLGQSGELFF. The chain carries TRBV4-1 and TRBJ2-2; D perhaps matches TRBD1 (6 bases). Per germline, CDR1 MGHRA and CDR2 YSYEKL. The V gene lost 2 bases and the J gene lost 6 bases, with 13 bases spanning the gap. CDR3 length: 15 amino acids.